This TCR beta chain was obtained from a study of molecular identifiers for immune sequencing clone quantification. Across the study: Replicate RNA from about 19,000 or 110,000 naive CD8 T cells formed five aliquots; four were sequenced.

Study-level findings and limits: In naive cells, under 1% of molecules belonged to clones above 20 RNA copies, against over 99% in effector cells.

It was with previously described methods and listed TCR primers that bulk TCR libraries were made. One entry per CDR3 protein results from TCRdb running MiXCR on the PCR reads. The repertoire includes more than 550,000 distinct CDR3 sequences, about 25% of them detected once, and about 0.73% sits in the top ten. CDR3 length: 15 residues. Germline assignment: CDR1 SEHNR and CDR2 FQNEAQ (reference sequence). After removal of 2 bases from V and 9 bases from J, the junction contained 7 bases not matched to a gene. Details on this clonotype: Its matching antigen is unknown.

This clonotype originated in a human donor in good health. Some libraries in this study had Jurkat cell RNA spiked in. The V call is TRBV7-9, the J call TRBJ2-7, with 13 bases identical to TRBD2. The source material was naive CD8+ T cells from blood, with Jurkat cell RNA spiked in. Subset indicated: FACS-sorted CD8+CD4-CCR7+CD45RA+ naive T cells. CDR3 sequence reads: CASSLTSGRGGVQYF. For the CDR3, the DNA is TGTGCCAGCAGCTTAACTAGCGGGAGGGGAGGCGTGCAGTACTTC.